This TCR beta chain emerged from a study of blood T cell repertoires in COVID-19. For the study at large: T cells, B-cell-depleted T cells, or PBMCs provided the cDNA or gDNA that served as material.

In assigning cohorts, the study relied on participant-reported clinical history. V dropped 6 bases and J dropped 4; count of bases not matched to a gene: 9. Germline values: CDR1 SGHTA, CDR2 FQGNSA. CDR3 length: 14 amino acids. Here immunoSEQ multiplex PCR was the method, and the copy in TCRdb shows in-frame clones only, minus some. The sample consists of about 270,000 clones, nearly 90% of them appearing once. The V call is TRBV7-2, the J call TRBJ2-7; 7 nucleotides match TRBD2. The clonotype originates from a woman between 25 and 40 years old who had recovered from COVID-19. The specimen sequenced was PBMCs or T cells enriched from blood (not recorded which). The CDR3 loop reads CASRRTPAGYEQYF. The CDR3 nucleotides are TGTGCCAGCAGACGGACCCCAGCGGGGTACGAGCAGTACTTC.